These 16 T cell receptor beta chains were all obtained from the same sample, sequenced in a study of control samples from healthy donors and cancer patients. TCRdb's table, derived via immunoSEQ multiplex PCR, lists solely in-frame clones and lacks some. Among more than 110,000 clones listed, roughly 92% were seen once. Material: blood. These receptors were collected from a young man in good health.

This clone was seen a few times. The chain recombines TRBV6-4 with TRBJ2-5, with 7 bases that match TRBD1. V trimming: 6 bases; J trimming: 5 bases; junction bases outside the gene matches: 9. CDR1 is MRHNA, CDR2 SNTAGT, per germline. CDR3 size: 14 residues. The CDR3 here is CASSEGQDAETQYF. The DNA for the CDR3 is TGTGCCAGCAGCGAAGGACAGGACGCGGAGACCCAGTACTTC.

In the case of this clone: Germline and junction disagree at one end, which may indicate a read error. V and J are TRBV9 and TRBJ2-5; 9 bases match TRBD1. The germline V gene encodes CDR1 SGDLS and CDR2 YYNGEE. The CDR3 spans 15 residues. CDR3 coding DNA: TGTGCCAGCAGCCTTTCGGGACAGGGTCCCCTTTTTCATAACTTC. This encodes CASSLSGQGPLFHNF. Combining the CDR3 with reference TRBV9 and TRBJ2-5 gives the whole variable domain DSGVTQTPKHLITATGQRVTLRCSPRSGDLSVYWYQQSLDQGLQFLIQYYNGEERAKGNILERFSAQQFPDLHSELNLSSLELGDSALYFCASSLSGQGPLFHNFGPGTRLLVL.

This sequence joins TRBV30 and TRBJ2-3; 11 nucleotides align to TRBD2. The CDR3 has 21 amino acids. Germline values: CDR1 GTSNPN, CDR2 SVGIG (reference sequence). Trimming cost V 5 bases and J 2 bases; bases outside gene matches: 24. CDR3 amino acids: CAWEYIRTSGPREGTTDTQYF. The DNA of the CDR3 is TGTGCCTGGGAGTACATACGGACTAGCGGGCCAAGAGAGGGGACCACAGATACGCAGTATTTT. The full variable domain, with the rest looked up from reference TRBV30 and TRBJ2-3, is SQTIHQWPATLVQPVGSPLSLECTVEGTSNPNLYWYRQAAGRGLQLLFYSVGIGQISSEVPQNLSASRPQDRQFILSSKKLLLSDSGFYLCAWEYIRTSGPREGTTDTQYFGPGTRLTVL.

This clone was recorded once. The CDR3 here is CASSQGWTGELFF. The CDR3 DNA reads TGTGCCAGCAGCCAGGGTTGGACCGGGGAGCTGTTTTTT. V is TRBV3-1 (or the pseudogene TRBV3-2) and J is TRBJ2-2; D gene uncertain. Germline CDR1 LGHDT, CDR2 YNNKEL (reference sequence). Trimming shortened V by 3 bases and J by 5 bases, and 7 bases separated the two germline ends. The length of the CDR3 is 13 residues.

V and J are TRBV12-5 and TRBJ2-1; D is unclear. There are 13 residues in the CDR3. The V gene lost 5 bases and the J gene lost 2 bases, with 7 bases spanning the gap. The germline gives CDR1 LGHNT, CDR2 FRNRAP. CDR3 region: CASGLLAYNEQFF. The CDR3 coding sequence is TGTGCTAGTGGTCTGCTGGCCTACAATGAGCAGTTCTTC.

The chain has TRBV7-3 and TRBJ2-5, with TRBD2 as a possible D gene (5 bases). In germline, CDR1 is SGHTA, CDR2 FQGTGA. Trimming took off 3 bases at V and 5 bases at J, with 10 bases between the two ends. This CDR3 has 13 residues. This CDR3 reads CASSLDRGETQYF. The CDR3 DNA sequence: TGTGCCAGCAGCTTGGACCGAGGGGAGACCCAGTACTTC. Looking up the rest from reference TRBV7-3 and TRBJ2-5 gives the full variable domain: GAGVSQTPSNKVTEKGKYVELRCDPISGHTALYWYRQSLGQGPEFLIYFQGTGAADDSGLPNDRFFAVRPEGSVSTLKIQRTERGDSAVYLCASSLDRGETQYFGPGTRLLVL.

This clone has only one observation. The rearrangement joins TRBV7-9 to TRBJ1-3; D is unclear. Trimming left V 5 bases short and J 2 bases short, with 10 bases between. Germline V gene lookup returns CDR1 SEHNR and CDR2 FQNEAQ (reference sequence). The length of the CDR3 is 14 residues. The CDR3: CASSERDTGNTIYF. CDR3 coding DNA: TGTGCCAGCAGCGAAAGGGATACTGGAAACACCATATATTTT.

The chain links TRBV15 to TRBJ2-1; TRBD2 matches at 10 bases. CDR1 and CDR2 (germline): LNHNV, YYDKDF (reference sequence). V was pared by 1 base and J by 8 bases, with 5 bases of the junction left unmatched. The CDR3 spans 15 residues. DNA for the CDR3: TGTGCCACCAGCAGAGGTACTAGCGGGAACGATGAGCAGTTCTTC. It translates to CATSRGTSGNDEQFF. Variable domain in full (rest from reference TRBV15 and TRBJ2-1): DAMVIQNPRYQVTQFGKPVTLSCSQTLNHNVMYWYQQKSSQAPKLLFHYYDKDFNNEADTPDNFQSRRPNTSFCFLDIRSPGLGDTAMYLCATSRGTSGNDEQFFGPGTRLTVL.

The rearrangement uses TRBV11-2 and TRBJ1-4, with D possibly TRBD1 on 5 matching bases. This CDR3 is 16 amino acids long. Germline CDR1 reads SGHAT; CDR2 reads FQNNGV. The V gene lost 0 bases and the J gene lost 4 bases, with 12 bases spanning the gap. The CDR3 DNA reads TGTGCCAGCAGCTTAGATCCGGGGGTGATTAATGAAAAACTGTTTTTT. It specifies CASSLDPGVINEKLFF.

This chain connects TRBV30 to TRBJ1-1; 8 nucleotides agree with TRBD1. Trimming cost V 2 bases and J 3 bases; bases outside gene matches: 5. There are 14 residues in the CDR3. Germline CDR1 and CDR2: GTSNPN and SVGIG (reference sequence). CDR3 in amino acids: CAWSPSGGYTEAFF. The CDR3 bases are TGTGCCTGGAGTCCTTCAGGGGGCTACACTGAAGCTTTCTTT.

The sample holds one count of this clone. The genes are TRBV7-9 and TRBJ1-4; D possibly corresponds to TRBD1 (6 bases). Germline V CDR1 and CDR2: SEHNR, FQNEAQ (reference sequence). V was pared by 2 bases and J by 4 bases, with 11 bases between. This CDR3 comprises 15 residues. CDR3 in amino acids: CASSLSQGINEKLFF. DNA of the CDR3: TGTGCCAGCAGCTTATCCCAGGGGATTAATGAAAAACTGTTTTTT.

In nucleotides, the CDR3 is TGCAGTGACCCCTTTAACTACGAGCAGTACTTC. Its protein is CSDPFNYEQYF. The chain employs TRBV20-1 and TRBJ2-7, with D unclear. CDR3 size: 11 residues. Germline loops: CDR1 DFQATT, CDR2 SNEGSKA (reference sequence). Trimming pared 7 bases from V and 3 bases from J, leaving 10 bases between.

J is TRBJ2-5 and V is TRBV28; the D gene could be TRBD1 or TRBD2 (5 bases each). Germline CDR1 MDHEN, CDR2 SYDVKM. Trimming pared 4 bases from V and 6 bases from J, leaving 18 bases between. The length of the CDR3 is 15 residues. CDR3 protein: CASSSLLGAGKTQYF. The CDR3 DNA reads TGTGCCAGCAGTTCCCTCCTCGGGGCCGGAAAGACCCAGTACTTC. The full variable domain, rest sourced from reference TRBV28 and TRBJ2-5, is DVKVTQSSRYLVKRTGEKVFLECVQDMDHENMFWYRQDPGLGLRLIYFSYDVKMKEKGDIPEGYSVSREKKERFSLILESASTNQTSMYLCASSSLLGAGKTQYFGPGTRLLVL.

The gene calls are TRBV6-5 and TRBJ1-5; maybe TRBD1 (6 bases). This CDR3 is built from 15 residues. From germline, CDR1 is MNHEY and CDR2 SVGAGI. V was cut by 5 bases and J by 7 bases, with 18 bases left in between. This chain's CDR3 is CASSTAAGVQQPQHF. In DNA, the CDR3 is TGTGCCAGCAGTACGGCGGCAGGGGTACAACAGCCCCAGCATTTT.

The chain is built from TRBV28 and TRBJ1-1, with D perhaps TRBD1 (5 bases). Germline values: CDR1 MDHEN, CDR2 SYDVKM. V gave up 1 base and J gave up 1 base, with 16 bases separating them. The CDR3 runs 17 residues. The CDR3 region is CASSLLGDAGGNTEAFF. The CDR3 nucleotides read TGTGCCAGCAGTTTATTAGGTGACGCGGGGGGGAACACTGAAGCTTTCTTT.

This clone was counted a single time. It is unclear where the CDR3 begins or ends on the DNA, so no DNA is shown, and the CDR3 is as TCRdb lists it. The genes are TRBV5-1 and TRBJ2-1; the table's D call, TRBD1, was not checked against the DNA. CDR1 is SGHRS and CDR2 is YFSETQ in the germline V gene. The CDR3 is 21 amino acids in total, end residues counted. The CDR3 sequence is CARPDRGIIYFCRLRVCEQFF.